Listed below are T cell receptor beta chains from one sample, sequenced in a study of T cells in Graves' hyperthyroidism and ophthalmopathy. TCRdb processed the multiplex PCR reads anew with MiXCR; each CDR3 protein has one entry. The sample has roughly 580,000 distinct CDR3 sequences; 35% to 55% are singletons. Material: peripheral blood or thyroid tissue (not recorded which). These receptors were collected from a young woman with Graves' hyperthyroidism. CDR3s include the opening cysteine and the closing phenylalanine or tryptophan. The order of the fields is CDR3 length, clone size, V gene, J gene, CDR3 protein. Clone size, where shown, is once, few, many, or a class for clones that have expanded.

cdr3_length: 14; clone_size: NA; v_call: TRBV25-1; j_call: TRBJ2-7; cdr3_aa: CARPSGTGSYEQYF
cdr3_length: 16; clone_size: few; v_call: TRBV2; j_call: TRBJ2-7; cdr3_aa: CASSGRTSAQSYEQYF
cdr3_length: 15; clone_size: NA; v_call: TRBV7-2; j_call: TRBJ2-7; cdr3_aa: CASSRTSGQAYEQYF
cdr3_length: 13; clone_size: NA; v_call: TRBV14; j_call: TRBJ2-5; cdr3_aa: CASSQVSKETQYF
cdr3_length: 15; clone_size: NA; v_call: TRBV10-3; j_call: TRBJ2-7; cdr3_aa: CASSYSGQGDSEQYF
cdr3_length: 17; clone_size: many; v_call: TRBV7-9; j_call: TRBJ1-6; cdr3_aa: CASSSDPVSSYNSPLHF
cdr3_length: 15; clone_size: NA; v_call: TRBV7-2; j_call: TRBJ2-5; cdr3_aa: CASSRTGFLRETQYF
cdr3_length: 16; clone_size: NA; v_call: TRBV16; j_call: TRBJ1-3; cdr3_aa: CASSLPGLPSGNTIYF
cdr3_length: 12; clone_size: many; v_call: TRBV6-6; j_call: TRBJ1-2; cdr3_aa: CASSREGNGYTF
cdr3_length: 14; clone_size: NA; v_call: TRBV20-1; j_call: TRBJ1-6; cdr3_aa: CSATGTVSNSPLHF
cdr3_length: 13; clone_size: many; v_call: TRBV29-1; j_call: TRBJ2-2; cdr3_aa: CSADGEGTGELFF
cdr3_length: 9; clone_size: NA; v_call: TRBV5-5; j_call: TRBJ2-7; cdr3_aa: CASSHGQYF
cdr3_length: 12; clone_size: many; v_call: TRBV29-1; j_call: TRBJ1-1; cdr3_aa: CSGTGPGTEAFF
cdr3_length: 12; clone_size: many; v_call: TRBV29-1; j_call: TRBJ2-7; cdr3_aa: CSVLYQGIQQYF
cdr3_length: 16; clone_size: NA; v_call: TRBV11-1; j_call: TRBJ2-5; cdr3_aa: CASSLGTSGMVETQYF
cdr3_length: 15; clone_size: few; v_call: TRBV2; j_call: TRBJ2-7; cdr3_aa: CASSALAGGSGEQYF
cdr3_length: 14; clone_size: once; v_call: TRBV7-2; j_call: TRBJ2-2; cdr3_aa: CASSEAGGPGELFF
cdr3_length: 12; clone_size: NA; v_call: TRBV15; j_call: TRBJ2-7; cdr3_aa: CATRKGDREQYF
cdr3_length: 14; clone_size: NA; v_call: TRBV15; j_call: TRBJ1-4; cdr3_aa: CATSRVGSREKLFF
cdr3_length: 16; clone_size: many; v_call: TRBV7-9; j_call: TRBJ2-6; cdr3_aa: CASSFGWGSGANVLTF
cdr3_length: 13; clone_size: few; v_call: TRBV5-1; j_call: TRBJ1-4; cdr3_aa: CASSLRPDEKLFF
cdr3_length: 14; clone_size: NA; v_call: TRBV9; j_call: TRBJ2-5; cdr3_aa: CASSLEASQETQYF
cdr3_length: 15; clone_size: NA; v_call: TRBV7-2; j_call: TRBJ2-7; cdr3_aa: CASSPPAREGYEQYF
cdr3_length: 14; clone_size: NA; v_call: TRBV2; j_call: TRBJ1-2; cdr3_aa: CASRGTAVRHGYTF
cdr3_length: 14; clone_size: few; v_call: TRBV9; j_call: TRBJ2-7; cdr3_aa: CASSVAGTHYEQYF
cdr3_length: 12; clone_size: once; v_call: TRBV2; j_call: TRBJ2-5; cdr3_aa: CASAIEVETQYF
cdr3_length: 13; clone_size: many; v_call: TRBV29-1; j_call: TRBJ1-1; cdr3_aa: CSVQEPMNTEAFF
cdr3_length: 13; clone_size: many; v_call: TRBV25-1; j_call: TRBJ1-2; cdr3_aa: CASSQPGDYGYTF
cdr3_length: 15; clone_size: NA; v_call: TRBV7-9; j_call: TRBJ2-7; cdr3_aa: CASSSLDRVMYEQYF
cdr3_length: 16; clone_size: once; v_call: TRBV7-8; j_call: TRBJ1-5; cdr3_aa: CASSSPYRGINQPQHF
cdr3_length: 13; clone_size: few; v_call: TRBV6-2/TRBV6-3; j_call: TRBJ2-7; cdr3_aa: CASTISATYEQYF
cdr3_length: 14; clone_size: NA; v_call: TRBV20-1; j_call: TRBJ2-7; cdr3_aa: CSASRLAGGYEQYF
cdr3_length: 15; clone_size: many; v_call: TRBV2; j_call: TRBJ1-5; cdr3_aa: CASRPGQGPRGYQHF